These T cell receptor beta chains were read from a single sample in a study of regulatory T cells in long-lasting Graves disease. Each CDR3 protein gets one entry after TCRdb re-called the multiplex PCR reads with MiXCR. Found here are 350,000 to 500,000 distinct CDR3 sequences, about 15% of them singletons; the top ten hold about 15%. This same sample was also part of a study on T cells in Graves' hyperthyroidism and ophthalmopathy.

Material: peripheral blood mononuclear cells (PBMCs), obtained at new diagnosis, from a patient treated with antithyroid drugs. These receptor sequences come from a woman aged 45-60 years with Graves disease. Each CDR3 is given with its conserved first and last residue. A D gene is named only where the DNA matches it firmly. The size entry is marked missing in some rows and otherwise reads once, few, many or a size class.

d_call,v_call,j_call,clone_size,cdr3_aa,cdr3_nt
.,TRBV4-1,TRBJ2-7,.,CASSQEGNPHEQYF,TGCGCCAGCAGCCAAGAGGGTAACCCCCACGAGCAGTACTTC
.,TRBV20-1,TRBJ1-1,few,CSARAGTLNTEAFF,TGCAGTGCTAGGGCCGGGACATTGAACACTGAAGCTTTCTTT
.,TRBV28,TRBJ2-7,.,CASNSDSYEQYF,TGTGCCAGCAATTCAGACAGCTACGAGCAGTACTTC
.,TRBV3-1,TRBJ2-4,many,CASSPDVAKNIQYF,TGTGCCAGCAGCCCCGACGTAGCCAAAAACATTCAGTACTTC
.,TRBV28,TRBJ1-5,few,CASSLIPPQHF,TGTGCCAGCAGTTTAATTCCGCCCCAGCATTTT
TRBD2,TRBV28,TRBJ2-1,many,CASTLGGGRGAYNEQFF,TGTGCCAGCACTCTTGGGGGCGGGAGGGGTGCCTACAATGAGCAGTTCTTC
TRBD1,TRBV3-1,TRBJ1-1,many,CASSPRQGALNTEAFF,TGTGCCAGCAGCCCAAGACAGGGGGCTCTGAACACTGAAGCTTTCTTT
.,TRBV6-1,TRBJ1-5,many,CASSEKPGAAGQPQHF,TGTGCCAGCAGTGAAAAGCCTGGGGCAGCCGGTCAGCCCCAGCATTTT
.,TRBV20-1,TRBJ2-6,.,CSASVSGANVLTF,TGCAGTGCTAGTGTCTCTGGGGCCAACGTCCTGACTTTC
.,TRBV3-1,TRBJ1-1,many,CASSLKGGDTEAFF,TGTGCCAGCAGCCTGAAAGGAGGGGACACTGAAGCTTTCTTT
.,TRBV30,TRBJ1-3,.,CAWNFGGDYSGNTIYF,TGTGCCTGGAACTTCGGCGGAGATTACTCTGGAAACACCATATATTTT
TRBD1,TRBV5-1,TRBJ2-5,.,CASSRTGARETQYF,TGCGCCAGCAGTCGGACAGGGGCCCGAGAGACCCAGTACTTC
.,TRBV3-1,TRBJ1-5,many,CASSQRSLNQPQHF,TGTGCCAGCAGCCAGAGAAGTCTCAATCAGCCCCAGCATTTT
TRBD1,TRBV6-1,TRBJ1-4,.,CASSLKDRADSEKLFF,TGTGCCAGCAGCCTCAAGGACAGGGCGGATAGTGAAAAACTGTTTTTT
.,TRBV7-9,TRBJ2-2,many,CASGHIDRVNTGELFF,TGTGCCAGCGGCCATATCGACAGAGTAAACACCGGGGAGCTGTTTTTT
TRBD2,TRBV6-2/TRBV6-3,TRBJ2-1,.,CASSVRTSGSYNEQFF,TGTGCCAGCAGTGTTCGGACTAGCGGGAGCTACAATGAGCAGTTCTTC
TRBD2,TRBV28,TRBJ2-7,many,CASSSGGSYEQYF,TGTGCCAGCAGTTCGGGGGGGTCCTACGAGCAGTACTTC
.,TRBV3-1,TRBJ2-3,few,CASSQDFGAGYTDTQYF,TGTGCCAGCAGCCAAGATTTCGGGGCAGGATACACAGATACGCAGTATTTT
TRBD1,TRBV5-1,TRBJ2-3,.,CASRTGLSSTDTQYF,TGCGCCAGCAGGACAGGGTTATCTAGCACAGATACGCAGTATTTT
.,TRBV28,TRBJ1-5,.,CASSLSQQPQHF,TGTGCCAGCAGTTTATCCCAACAGCCCCAGCATTTT